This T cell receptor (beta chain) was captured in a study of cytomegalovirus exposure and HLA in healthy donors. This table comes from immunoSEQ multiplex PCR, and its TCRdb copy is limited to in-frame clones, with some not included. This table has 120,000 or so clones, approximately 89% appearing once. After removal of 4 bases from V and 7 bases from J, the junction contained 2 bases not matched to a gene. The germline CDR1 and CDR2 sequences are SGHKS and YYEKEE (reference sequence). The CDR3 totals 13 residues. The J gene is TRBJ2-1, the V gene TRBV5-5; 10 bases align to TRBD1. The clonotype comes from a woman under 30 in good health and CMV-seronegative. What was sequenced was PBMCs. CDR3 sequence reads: CASSRDRGNEQFF. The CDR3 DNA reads TGTGCCAGCAGCAGGGACAGGGGTAATGAGCAGTTCTTC.